This TCR beta chain was captured in a study of blood T cell repertoires in COVID-19. Study-level information: The study drew acute and convalescent COVID-19 samples from the United States, Italy and Spain. In each case, the material was cDNA or gDNA derived from T cells, B-cell-depleted T cells, or PBMCs.

Between the trimmed V and J ends, which lost 6 bases and 11 bases, there was a span of 12 bases. The CDR3 covers 11 residues. CDR1 and CDR2 from the germline V gene are MNHEY and SVGEGT. The authors' processing: Estimation of nucleated cell counts relied on the amplification of reference gene primers. Clones were sequenced by immunoSEQ multiplex PCR, and TCRdb holds only the in-frame ones, with some missing. V, J and clone size reflect that table, while D and trimming were determined from the DNA. The profile shows 80,000 to 90,000 clones, about 85% of them singletons. The receptor's source is a woman of 80 years or more with COVID-19, enrolled during active disease. Sequenced: peripheral blood. The chain has TRBV6-2 or TRBV6-3 and TRBJ2-3; D is undetermined. The chain's CDR3 is CASSQSPRQYF. For the CDR3, the DNA is TGTGCCAGCAGCCAATCCCCGAGGCAGTATTTT.